This T cell receptor (beta chain) originates from a study of read filtering for tumor transcriptome and immune sequencing (dated by TCRdb to 2018 to 2021). General notes on the study: The cohort had roughly 18 male and 14 female patients with a mean age of about 66 years, ranging from roughly 40 to 90. Under revised international staging, eight or nine patients fell into R-ISS I, some 15 into R-ISS II and over five into R-ISS III. Whole-transcriptome libraries were prepared with the TruSeq RNA Access Library Prep Kit after DNase treatment. TCR-region mapped reads per sample ranged from about 4.05 to 11 million with IR-seq versus only about 85 to 1273 with RNA-seq. TCR repertoires obtained by targeted immune repertoire sequencing and by bulk whole-transcriptome sequencing performed on the same bone marrow samples were compared. A main aim was a read-filtering strategy for immune repertoire data, specifically whether clonotypes supported by a single read should be removed. The investigation overall reported the following: The sorted CD138-negative fraction was a mixed bone marrow immune population, not purified T cells. The correlation between IR-seq and RNA-seq shared clonotype proportions rose when single-read clonotypes were removed. In IR-seq, single-read clonotypes were approximately 82% of clonotypes but 3.5% to 4% of total reads; in RNA-seq they were 70% to 75% of clonotypes and 44.6% of reads. IR-seq captured clonotypes at much higher depth and more reliably than RNA-seq, and smaller IR-seq throughput sufficed to identify most shared clonotypes.

This clonotype was seen many times. Its antigen remains undetermined. It has no much larger one-base neighbor in the sample; base qualities were not kept. Bone marrow was sampled from every patient at the time of active disease. Bone marrow mononuclear cells were isolated by Ficoll-Hypaque density gradient centrifugation. To remove myeloma plasma cells, the cells were labeled with CD138 magnetic microbeads on a MACS separator, and CD138-negative cells were then collected by negative selection. Flow cytometry with CD138 antibodies on an Attune NxT was used to check how pure the isolated cells were. Total RNA was extracted using TRIzol reagent and was quantified on a NanoDrop spectrophotometer. Paired RNA-seq and IR-seq were performed on the CD138-negative bone marrow sample of each patient. TCR libraries were built from approximately 400 ng RNA with the Immunoverse kit, using molecular barcoded adaptors covering alpha/delta and beta/gamma chains. TCR library preparation used the same RNA that went into transcriptome sequencing. TCR libraries were sequenced on an Illumina HiSeq 4000 with 2 x 150 cycles. On the authors' methods: Using MiXCR, which included quality filtering and error correction, TCR reads were aligned to human V, D, J and C references and then assembled into CDR3 clonotypes. The tcR package in R was used for analysis of clonotype counts and gene usage diversity. For inspection of raw mapping reads, RNA-seq reads were mapped by STAR aligner version 2.5.3a onto GRCh37 of the human genome. IR-seq fastq files were randomly downsampled with Seqtk 1.3 to test the effect of sequencing depth on detected clonotypes. TCRdb ran its own pipeline on the public reads, namely fastp trimming at Q25 and MiXCR clone calling, and kept in-frame beta chains. Every distinct CDR3 protein forms one entry, paired with its most common genes and DNA. The V and J calls were determined by TCRdb, not by the authors. In this sample the table shows 100,000 to 150,000 distinct CDR3 sequences, less than 15% of which occur a single time. In total, the top ten clones hold about 7.7% of the sample.

The origin of this receptor is a donor at least 40 years old with multiple myeloma. The material sequenced was a population of CD138-negative cells sorted from bone marrow. The cell subset or site label, as the study defines it: bone marrow mononuclear cells depleted of CD138+ plasma/myeloma cells by negative magnetic selection.

The CDR3 protein sequence reads: CASLPSGTDATNEKLFF. The nucleotide sequence is given as TGTGCCAGCCTCCCAAGCGGGACAGACGCAACTAATGAAAAACTGTTTTTT. The rearranged chain carries TRBV4-2 and TRBJ1-4, with TRBD1 identical over 7 junction bases. Looking up the germline V gene yields CDR1 LGHNA and CDR2 YNFKEQ. The CDR3 goes from the cysteine to the phenylalanine over 17 residues. The CDR3 DNA has 51 bases and is translated from base 1. The germline V end is reduced by 8 bases and the J end by 0 bases; junction bases left unmatched: 12.